The text below deals with one T cell receptor (beta chain). This clone has only one observation. This receptor's antigen is unknown. Base-call qualities are not available, and no considerably larger clone is one nucleotide away. The data were obtained in a study of shared clonotypes between healthy human individuals (dated by TCRdb to about 2020). General notes on the study: The cohort included three men and a couple of women between 18 and 49 years of age. For each donor, CD4 naive and CD4 memory were each run on three plates, CD8 naive on two plates, and CD8 memory on one plate. To estimate repertoire size and how much clonotypes are shared between individuals, the study performed deep sequencing of blood TCR repertoires from roughly five healthy adults. Libraries were prepared and TCR repertoires were sequenced by different laboratories using diverse techniques, in order to increase sequencing depth and limit assay-specific biases. Between about 0.8 and 9 billion PBMCs per donor were obtained by leukapheresis.

The donors were healthy, HIV-negative adults with no recently reported acute infections or vaccinations. Only Caucasian adults living in Nashville, Tennessee, USA were represented among the donors. CD4+ T cells were enriched by magnetic negative selection, after which naive cells were positively selected on CD45RA and the negative fraction was taken as the memory subset. Blood was collected by leukapheresis, and PBMCs were isolated by Ficoll-Histopaque density gradient centrifugation and then cryopreserved in liquid nitrogen vapor phase. Analytical flow cytometry was used to check the purity and quantity of every magnetically sorted T cell population. Each sorted fraction had its genomic DNA isolated and then quantified by UV absorbance on a Nanodrop 2000c. TCR CDR3 regions were amplified from genomic DNA by multiplex PCR using the deep immunoSEQ assay. Genomic DNA extracted from each cell subset was distributed evenly over all wells of several immunoSEQ 96-well plates, and each plate served as one replicate. For sorted subsets, approximately 210 ng of genomic DNA, equivalent to 25,000 to 30,000 T cell genomes, went into each replicate PCR. Purified libraries were measured with a Qubit 3.0 fluorometer, size-checked on a Bioanalyzer 2100, and measured again with the KAPA Library Quantification kit. Every immunoSEQ 96-well plate was sequenced on a separate single-read 150-cycle Illumina NextSeq 550 flow cell. On the authors' methods: Because the immunoSEQ output held only junctional sequences and lacked quality scores, the filtering could not match the filtering applied to full-length reads. Sequences were annotated with PyIR, a Python wrapper for IgBLAST v1.9, and V/J genes and CDR3 were assigned using IMGT germline references. Reads with weak V/J assignments (E-value above 1e-6), missing CDR3, stop codons, out-of-frame junctions, or ambiguous translated residues were removed. A V3J clonotype was defined by an identical inferred V gene, J gene, and CDR3 amino acid sequence. To compute the percentage overlap between repertoires, the number of shared unique clonotypes was divided by the size of the smaller repertoire. Three approaches were used to assess repertoire richness: RTK rarefaction, the Chao1 estimator, and Recon v2.1 estimates of unobserved clonotypes. Generation probabilities for all TCRbeta clonotypes obtained by the gDNA method from several donors were computed using OLGA. The table comes from immuneACCESS by way of TCRdb, which keeps in-frame sequences with V and J called. Part of the clones is missing from these tables; in studies checked, under half for an unresolved V gene and the rest for unknown reasons. That table gives V, J and clone size, and the DNA gave D and trimming. The sample profile shows about 770,000 clones; about two thirds of them were found once. 1.8% of the sample is held by the ten biggest clonotypes.

General conclusions and limits of the study: Naive subsets generally had larger estimated clonotype richness than memory subsets. When four donors were compared, the shared fraction of clonotypes was around 5% for naive CD4, roughly 3.4% for naive CD8, 2% to 2.5% for memory CD4, and under 0.5% for memory CD8. Sampling was restricted to blood, and TCR repertoires in tissues likely differ from the TCR repertoires found in blood. The genetic and exposure-history diversity represented was limited by the small number of donors. Pairwise subsampling led to the expectation that sequencing depth would affect the degree of clonotype sharing among donors. Rarefaction of sorted-subset datasets indicated incomplete sequencing despite the large sequencing depth. Clonotypes shared by all four sorted-subset donors showed higher generation probabilities than non-shared clonotypes.

In the germline V gene, CDR1 corresponds to LGHNA and CDR2 to YNFKEQ. V lost 2 bases and J lost 9 bases; the stretch between them is 17 bases long. Its CDR3 holds 15 amino acids, cysteine through phenylalanine. The entry retains the CDR3 DNA only, 45 bases that are in frame from base 1. The sequence derives from a woman aged 30 to 39 in good health. Sample: memory CD4+ T cells sorted from blood. According to the study, the label for this sample's cell subset or site signals: CD45RA-negative fraction. The rearranged segments are TRBV4-2 and TRBJ2-1, with the D gene possibly TRBD1 or TRBD2, each one fitting 5 bases. The encoded CDR3 is CASSQHTGISGEQFF. In nucleotides, the sequence is TGTGCCAGCAGCCAACACACAGGAATCAGCGGTGAGCAGTTCTTC.